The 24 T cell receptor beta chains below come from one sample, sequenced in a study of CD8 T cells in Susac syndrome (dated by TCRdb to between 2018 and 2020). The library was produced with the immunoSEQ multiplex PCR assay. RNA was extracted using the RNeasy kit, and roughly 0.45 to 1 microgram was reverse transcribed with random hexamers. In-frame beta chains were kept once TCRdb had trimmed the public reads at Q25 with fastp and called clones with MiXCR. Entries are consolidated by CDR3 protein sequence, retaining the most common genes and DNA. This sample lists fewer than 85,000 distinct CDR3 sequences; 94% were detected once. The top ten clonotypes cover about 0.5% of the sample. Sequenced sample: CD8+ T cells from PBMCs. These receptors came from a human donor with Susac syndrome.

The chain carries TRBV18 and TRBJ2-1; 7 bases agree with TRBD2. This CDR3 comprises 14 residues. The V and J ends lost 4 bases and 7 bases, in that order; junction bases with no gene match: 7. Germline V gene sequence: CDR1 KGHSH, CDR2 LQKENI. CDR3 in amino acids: CASSLGGTRNEQFF. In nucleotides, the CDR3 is TGTGCCAGCTCACTGGGGGGGACGAGGAATGAGCAGTTCTTC.

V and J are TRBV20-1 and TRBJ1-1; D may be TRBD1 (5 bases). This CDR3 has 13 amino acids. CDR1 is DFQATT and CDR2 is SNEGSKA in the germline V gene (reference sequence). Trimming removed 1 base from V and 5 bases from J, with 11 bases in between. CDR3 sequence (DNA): TGCAGTGCTAGAGGAAGGGGTAGGACTGAAGCTTTCTTT. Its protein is CSARGRGRTEAFF.

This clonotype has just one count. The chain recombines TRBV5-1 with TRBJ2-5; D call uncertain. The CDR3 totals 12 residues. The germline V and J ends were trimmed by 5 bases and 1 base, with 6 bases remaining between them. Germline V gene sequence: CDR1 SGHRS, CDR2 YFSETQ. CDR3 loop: CASRSSQETQYF. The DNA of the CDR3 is TGCGCCAGCAGGTCTTCCCAAGAGACCCAGTACTTC.

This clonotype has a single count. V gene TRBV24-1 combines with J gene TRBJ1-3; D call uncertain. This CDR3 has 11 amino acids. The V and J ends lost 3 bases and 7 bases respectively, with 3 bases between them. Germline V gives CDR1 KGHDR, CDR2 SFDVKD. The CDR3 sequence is CATSDRNTIYF. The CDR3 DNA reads TGTGCCACCAGTGATCGTAACACCATATATTTT.

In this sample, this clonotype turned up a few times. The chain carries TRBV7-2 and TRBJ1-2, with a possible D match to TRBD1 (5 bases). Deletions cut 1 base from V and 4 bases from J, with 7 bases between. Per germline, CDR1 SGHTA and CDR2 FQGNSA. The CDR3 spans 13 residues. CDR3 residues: CASSLGGTYGYTF. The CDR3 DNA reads TGTGCCAGCAGCTTAGGGGGGACCTATGGCTACACCTTC.

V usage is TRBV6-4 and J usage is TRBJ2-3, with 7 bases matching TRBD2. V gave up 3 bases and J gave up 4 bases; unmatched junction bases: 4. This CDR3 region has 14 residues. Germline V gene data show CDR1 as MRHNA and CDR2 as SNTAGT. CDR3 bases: TGTGCCAGCAGTGAGGCGGGGGATTCAGATACGCAGTATTTT. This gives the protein CASSEAGDSDTQYF.

For the CDR3, the DNA is TGCAGTGCTCCCGGGAGGGGGGACTATGGCTACACCTTC. Translated: CSAPGRGDYGYTF. The rearrangement uses TRBV20-1 and TRBJ1-2; the D gene is possibly TRBD1 (6 bases). Trimming removed 5 bases from V and 3 bases from J, with 13 bases in between. The CDR3 loop spans 13 amino acids. The germline V gene encodes CDR1 DFQATT and CDR2 SNEGSKA (reference sequence).

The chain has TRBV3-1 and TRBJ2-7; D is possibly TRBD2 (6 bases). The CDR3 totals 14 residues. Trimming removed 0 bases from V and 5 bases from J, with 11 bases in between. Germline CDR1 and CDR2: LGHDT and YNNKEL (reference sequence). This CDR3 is CASSQDMEGHEQYF. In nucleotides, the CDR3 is TGTGCCAGCAGCCAAGATATGGAGGGACACGAGCAGTACTTC.

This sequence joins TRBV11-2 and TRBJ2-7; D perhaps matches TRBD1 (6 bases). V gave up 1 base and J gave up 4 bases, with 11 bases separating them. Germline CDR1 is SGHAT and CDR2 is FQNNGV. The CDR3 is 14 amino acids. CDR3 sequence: CASSLVRTAYEQYF. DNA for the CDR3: TGTGCCAGCAGCTTAGTAAGGACAGCTTACGAGCAGTACTTC.

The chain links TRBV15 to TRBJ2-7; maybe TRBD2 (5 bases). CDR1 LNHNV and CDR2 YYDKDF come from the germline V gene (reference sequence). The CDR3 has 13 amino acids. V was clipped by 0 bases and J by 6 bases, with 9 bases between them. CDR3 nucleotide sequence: TGTGCCACCAGCAGAGATCGGGGTGCCGAGCAGTACTTC. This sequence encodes CATSRDRGAEQYF.

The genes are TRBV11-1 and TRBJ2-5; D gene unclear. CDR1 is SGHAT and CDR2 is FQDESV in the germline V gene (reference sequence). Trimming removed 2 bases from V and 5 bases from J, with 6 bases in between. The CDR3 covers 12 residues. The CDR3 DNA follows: TGTGCCAGCAGCTTACTACCGGAGACCCAGTACTTC. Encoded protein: CASSLLPETQYF.

CDR3 coding DNA: TGTGCCAGCAGTTACTCAAGTGAGCAGTTCTTC. Its translation is CASSYSSEQFF. The genes are TRBV6-5 and TRBJ2-1; the D is unclear. Trimming removed 0 bases at V and 9 bases at J, with 3 bases between. This CDR3 region has 11 residues. The V gene's germline CDR1 is MNHEY and CDR2 SVGAGI.

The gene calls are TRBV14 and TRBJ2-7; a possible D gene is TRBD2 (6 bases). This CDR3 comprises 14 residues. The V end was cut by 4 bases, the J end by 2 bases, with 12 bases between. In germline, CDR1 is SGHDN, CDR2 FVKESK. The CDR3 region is CASSPAAGTYEQYF. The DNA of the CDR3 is TGTGCCAGCAGCCCTGCGGCGGGGACCTACGAGCAGTACTTC.

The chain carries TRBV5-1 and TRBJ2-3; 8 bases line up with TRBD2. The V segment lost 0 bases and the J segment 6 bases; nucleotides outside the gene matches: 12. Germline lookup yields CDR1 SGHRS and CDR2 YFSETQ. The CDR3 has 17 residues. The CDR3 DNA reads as TGCGCCAGCAGCTTGGAGATCGAACGAGCGGGGGCTGATACGCAGTATTTT. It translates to CASSLEIERAGADTQYF.

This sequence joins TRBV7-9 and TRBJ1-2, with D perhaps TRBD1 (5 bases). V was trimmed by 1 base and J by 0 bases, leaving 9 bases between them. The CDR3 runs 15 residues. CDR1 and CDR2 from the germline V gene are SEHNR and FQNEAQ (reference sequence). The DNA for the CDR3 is TGTGCCAGCAGCTTAGGTTCGACAGCTAACTATGGCTACACCTTC. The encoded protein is CASSLGSTANYGYTF.

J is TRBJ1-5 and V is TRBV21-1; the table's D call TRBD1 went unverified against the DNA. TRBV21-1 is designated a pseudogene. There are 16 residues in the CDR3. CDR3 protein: CASSKEGQGGNQPQHF. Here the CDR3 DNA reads TGTGCCAGCAGCAAAGAGGGGCAGGGCGGCAATCAGCCCCAGCATTTT.

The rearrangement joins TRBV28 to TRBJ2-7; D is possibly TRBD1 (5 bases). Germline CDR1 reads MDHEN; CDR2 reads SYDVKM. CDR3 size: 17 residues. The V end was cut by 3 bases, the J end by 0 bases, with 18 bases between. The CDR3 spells CASSFRTAVDNSYEQYF. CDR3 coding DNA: TGTGCCAGCAGTTTCCGGACGGCGGTGGACAACTCCTACGAGCAGTACTTC.

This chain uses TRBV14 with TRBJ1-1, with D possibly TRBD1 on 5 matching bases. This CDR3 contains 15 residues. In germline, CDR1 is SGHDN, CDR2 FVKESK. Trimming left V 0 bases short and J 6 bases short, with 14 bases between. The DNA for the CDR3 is TGTGCCAGCAGCCAAGATTGGGACCCGAGGGCTGAAGCTTTCTTT. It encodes CASSQDWDPRAEAFF.

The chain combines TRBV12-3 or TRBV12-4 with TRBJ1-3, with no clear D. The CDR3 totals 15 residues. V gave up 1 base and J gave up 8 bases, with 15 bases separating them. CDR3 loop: CASSLGALLEHTIYF. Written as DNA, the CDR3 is TGTGCCAGCAGTTTAGGGGCACTCCTGGAGCACACCATATATTTT.

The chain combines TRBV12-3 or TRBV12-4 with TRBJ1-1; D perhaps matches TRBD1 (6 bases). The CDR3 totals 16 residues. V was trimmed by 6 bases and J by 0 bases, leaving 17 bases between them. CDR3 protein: CASSPWGASLNTEAFF. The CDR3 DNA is TGTGCCAGCAGCCCCTGGGGGGCTTCCCTGAACACTGAAGCTTTCTTT.

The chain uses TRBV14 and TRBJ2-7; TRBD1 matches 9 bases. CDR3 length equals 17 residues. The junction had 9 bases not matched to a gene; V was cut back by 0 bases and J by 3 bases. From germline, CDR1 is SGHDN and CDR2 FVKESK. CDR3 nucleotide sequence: TGTGCCAGCAGCCAAGACTTCTATCGGACAGGGGACTACGAGCAGTACTTC. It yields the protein CASSQDFYRTGDYEQYF.

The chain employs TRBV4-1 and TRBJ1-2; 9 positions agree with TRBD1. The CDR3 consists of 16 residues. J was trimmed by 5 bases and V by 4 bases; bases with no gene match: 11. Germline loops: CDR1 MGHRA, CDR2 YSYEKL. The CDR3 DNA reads TGCGCCAGCAGCCGGTACCGGACAGGGGATGGTTATGGCTACACCTTC. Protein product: CASSRYRTGDGYGYTF.

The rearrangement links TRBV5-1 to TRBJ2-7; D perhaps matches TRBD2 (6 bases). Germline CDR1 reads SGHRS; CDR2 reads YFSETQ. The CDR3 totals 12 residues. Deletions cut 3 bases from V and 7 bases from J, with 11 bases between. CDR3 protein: CASSSGGEEQYF. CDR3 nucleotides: TGCGCCAGCAGCTCGGGCGGGGAAGAGCAGTACTTC.

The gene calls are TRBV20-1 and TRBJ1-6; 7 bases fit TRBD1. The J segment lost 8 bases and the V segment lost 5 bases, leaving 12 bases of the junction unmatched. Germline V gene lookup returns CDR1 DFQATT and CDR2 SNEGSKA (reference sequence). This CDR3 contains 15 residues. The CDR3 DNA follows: TGCAGTGCTCCTGACAGGGAACAGGTCGATTCACCCCTCCACTTT. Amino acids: CSAPDREQVDSPLHF.